This T cell receptor (beta chain) was found in a study of post-analysis software for immune sequencing data. Regarding the study as a whole: In patients, TRBV5-6, TRBV5-1 and TRBV20-1 belonged to four or five TRBV segments found more frequently than in controls. Versus controls, multiple sclerosis patients showed significantly lower diversity (normalized Chao1).

There are 14 residues in the CDR3. Trimming removed 3 bases at V and 2 bases at J, with 12 bases between. CDR1 is SQVTM, CDR2 ANQGSEA, per germline. Unique molecular identifiers were present in the TCR beta cDNA libraries. MiXCR was run by TCRdb on the PCR reads, yielding one entry per CDR3 protein. The profile shows roughly 870,000 distinct CDR3 sequences, approximately 53% of them singletons. A remark on this clonotype: Its matching antigen is unknown.

Sequencing used blood. This chain connects TRBV29-1 to TRBJ2-3, with D possibly being TRBD1 (6 bases). This sequence originates from a girl aged 10 to 17 with multiple sclerosis. The CDR3 DNA reads as TGCAGCGTTGAGGTCGGACAGAACACAGATACGCAGTATTTT. It encodes CSVEVGQNTDTQYF.